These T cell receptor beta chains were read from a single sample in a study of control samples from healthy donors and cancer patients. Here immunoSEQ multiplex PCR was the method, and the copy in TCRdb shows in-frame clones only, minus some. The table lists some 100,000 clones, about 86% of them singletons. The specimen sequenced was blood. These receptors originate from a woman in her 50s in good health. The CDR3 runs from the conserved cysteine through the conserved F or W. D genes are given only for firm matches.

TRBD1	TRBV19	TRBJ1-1	CASSSGQLNTEAFF	TGTGCCAGTAGCTCGGGACAGTTGAACACTGAAGCTTTCTTT
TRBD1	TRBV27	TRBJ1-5	CASSRQGNQPQHF	TGTGCCAGCAGTCGACAGGGGAATCAGCCCCAGCATTTT
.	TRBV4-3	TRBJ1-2	CASSQAWPAEGYGYTF	TGCGCCAGCAGCCAAGCCTGGCCAGCCGAGGGCTATGGCTACACCTTC
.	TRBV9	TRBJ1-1	CASSPRSTEAFF	TGTGCCAGCAGCCCAAGGAGCACTGAAGCTTTCTTT
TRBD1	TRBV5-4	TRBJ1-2	CASSWTGIYGYTF	TGTGCCAGCAGCTGGACAGGGATCTATGGCTACACCTTC
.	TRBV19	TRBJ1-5	CASRDRDQPQHF	TGTGCCAGCAGGGATCGGGATCAGCCCCAGCATTTT
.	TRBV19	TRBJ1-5	CASSIISGLGQPQHF	TGTGCCAGTAGTATAATTTCGGGTCTAGGCCAGCCCCAGCATTTT
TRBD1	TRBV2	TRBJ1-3	CASRGDSSGNTIYF	TGTGCCAGCAGGGGGGACAGCTCTGGAAACACCATATATTTT
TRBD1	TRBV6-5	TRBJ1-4	CASKRDRVANEKLFF	TGTGCCAGCAAACGGGACAGGGTAGCTAATGAAAAACTGTTTTTT
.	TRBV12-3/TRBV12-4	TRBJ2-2	CASSFAYGRELFF	TGTGCCAGCAGTTTCGCCTACGGGAGGGAGCTGTTTTTT
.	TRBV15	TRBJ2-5	CATSREGQGGETQYF	TGTGCCACCAGCAGAGAAGGCCAGGGGGGGGAGACCCAGTACTTC